The 22 T cell receptor beta chains below were found in one sample sequenced in a study of vaccination and CD4 T cells after COVID-19 (dated 2022 in TCRdb). Libraries were built with PCR. Sequenced on an Illumina iSeq 100. TCR sequencing of DNA from cultured CD4+ T cells used the Oncomine TCR Beta short-read assay at the Johns Hopkins FTIC core. TCRdb took the public reads, trimmed them with fastp at Q25, ran MiXCR for clone calling and kept in-frame beta chains. Under each unique CDR3 protein, matching rows form one entry showing the most common genes and DNA. This sample has tens of thousands of distinct CDR3 sequences in its table, and 30% to 45% of those were observed once. The ten biggest clones cover roughly 9% of the sample. Interpreted using the paper, the time point label stands for: late sampling 161 to 241 days after vaccination in a few convalescent patients. The sample's treatment or condition label, in plain terms: approximately 10-day PBMC culture with coronavirus spike peptide pools or control peptides (ViraFEST assay).

Antigens for these TCRs are unknown. Here the sequenced sample was CD4+ T cells from blood, cultured in vitro, taken about 7 months after SARS-CoV-2 vaccination. All receptors come from a human donor who had recovered from COVID-19.

The chain has TRBV2 and TRBJ2-7; 10 nucleotides match TRBD2. Trimming at V came to 6 bases and at J to 4 bases, leaving 6 bases not matched to a gene. The germline V gene encodes CDR1 SNHLY and CDR2 FYNNEI. There are 14 residues in the CDR3. The CDR3 nucleotides read TGTGCCAGCAGACAACTAGCGGGAAAGTACGAGCAGTACTTC. Its protein product is CASRQLAGKYEQYF. Together with reference TRBV2 and TRBJ2-7, the CDR3 gives the full variable domain: EPEVTQTPSHQVTQMGQEVILRCVPISNHLYFYWYRQILGQKVEFLVSFYNNEISEKSEIFDDQFSVERPDGSNFTLKIRSTKLEDSAMYFCASRQLAGKYEQYFGPGTRLTVT.

The chain links TRBV20-1 to TRBJ2-4, with 12 bases identical to TRBD1. V lost 8 bases, J lost 1 base, and 21 bases stayed unmatched. The CDR3 is 20 residues long. The germline V gene encodes CDR1 DFQATT and CDR2 SNEGSKA (reference sequence). This chain's CDR3 is CSPPPSGRDRGQVAKNIQYF. The CDR3 DNA is TGCAGTCCTCCCCCGAGCGGTCGGGACAGGGGGCAGGTGGCCAAAAACATTCAGTACTTC.

The gene calls are TRBV2 and TRBJ1-5; TRBD1 is a possible D gene (5 bases). The germline V gene encodes CDR1 SNHLY and CDR2 FYNNEI. V was trimmed by 6 bases and J by 7 bases, leaving 10 bases between them. CDR3 size: 12 residues. The CDR3 sequence: CASSREVQPQHF. The CDR3 bases are TGTGCCAGCAGCAGGGAGGTACAGCCCCAGCATTTT.

The chain combines TRBV15 with TRBJ2-2, with a possible D match to TRBD1 (5 bases). CDR1 is LNHNV, CDR2 YYDKDF, per germline (reference sequence). Trimming stripped 5 bases from V and 7 bases from J, with 17 bases between. The CDR3 consists of 15 residues. As DNA, the CDR3 is TGTGCCACCAGCGTTCGTATAGGGCAGGGCGGGGAGCTGTTTTTT. Protein sequence: CATSVRIGQGGELFF. The full variable domain, completed using reference TRBV15 and TRBJ2-2, is DAMVIQNPRYQVTQFGKPVTLSCSQTLNHNVMYWYQQKSSQAPKLLFHYYDKDFNNEADTPDNFQSRRPNTSFCFLDIRSPGLGDTAMYLCATSVRIGQGGELFFGEGSRLTVL.

The rearrangement joins TRBV6-2 or TRBV6-3 to TRBJ2-5; D is unresolved. Germline V gives CDR1 MNHEY, CDR2 SVGEGT. The CDR3 loop spans 11 amino acids. V lost 5 bases, J lost 4 bases, and 5 bases lay in between. The CDR3 DNA is TGTGCCAGCAGTCATATAGAGACCCAGTACTTC. It encodes CASSHIETQYF.

In this sample, this clonotype turned up a few times. V is TRBV6-5 and J is TRBJ2-3, with 9 bases identical to TRBD1. The germline V gene encodes CDR1 MNHEY and CDR2 SVGAGI. Trimming cost V 0 bases and J 8 bases; bases outside gene matches: 3. The CDR3 is made up of 14 amino acids. This CDR3 is CASSYSDRGVTQYF. CDR3 nucleotides: TGTGCCAGCAGTTACTCGGACAGGGGTGTTACGCAGTATTTT.

This clonotype was counted between two and nine times. This chain joins TRBV5-4 and TRBJ2-7, with 12 bases identical to TRBD2. This CDR3 region has 14 residues. Germline V CDR1 and CDR2: SGHNT, YYREEE (reference sequence). The J segment lost 9 bases and the V segment lost 3 bases, leaving 7 bases of the junction unmatched. In DNA, the CDR3 is TGTGCCAGCAGCTCGCTAGCGGGAGGGCCTAGGCAGTACTTC. It specifies CASSSLAGGPRQYF.

This clonotype came up a few times. The rearrangement joins TRBV10-1 to TRBJ1-6, with D perhaps TRBD1 (5 bases). The V gene lost 6 bases and the J gene lost 10 bases, with 10 bases spanning the gap. The CDR3 contains 12 residues. Germline loops: CDR1 WNHNN, CDR2 SYGVQD (reference sequence). The CDR3 DNA is TGCGCCAGCAGGGAAGGGGCCTCACCCCTCCACTTT. It encodes CASREGASPLHF.

J is TRBJ2-1 and V is TRBV20-1; TRBD1 might be the D (6 bases). The CDR3 is 12 amino acids. Trimming removed 6 bases at V and 5 bases at J, with 11 bases between. Germline values: CDR1 DFQATT, CDR2 SNEGSKA (reference sequence). In DNA, the CDR3 is TGCAGTGCGAAGACAGGAAACAATGAGCAGTTCTTC. It translates to CSAKTGNNEQFF.

In its sample, this clonotype was seen a few times. This rearrangement joins TRBV6-1 to TRBJ1-1; the D is unclear. Deletions cut 5 bases from V and 8 bases from J, with 18 bases between. This CDR3 comprises 14 residues. Germline CDR1 reads MNHNS; CDR2 reads SASEGT. The CDR3 spells CASSRSSPRSEAFF. In DNA, the CDR3 is TGTGCCAGCAGTCGATCCTCGCCCCGCTCCGAAGCTTTCTTT.

The chain recombines TRBV4-1 with TRBJ1-5, with TRBD1 matching 8 bases. Germline V CDR1 and CDR2: MGHRA, YSYEKL. This CDR3 is 15 amino acids long. The J segment lost 3 bases and the V segment lost 2 bases, leaving 3 bases of the junction unmatched. As DNA, the CDR3 is TGCGCCAGCAGCCAATGGACAGGGAACAATCAGCCCCAGCATTTT. Amino acid sequence: CASSQWTGNNQPQHF.

This clonotype was detected a few times. V gene TRBV7-2 combines with J gene TRBJ2-7; D remains ambiguous. Deletions cut 1 base from V and 2 bases from J, with 3 bases between. This CDR3 is 12 amino acids long. The V gene's germline CDR1 is SGHTA and CDR2 FQGNSA. For the CDR3, the DNA is TGTGCCAGCAGCTTAGATACCTACGAGCAGTACTTC. Its protein is CASSLDTYEQYF.

The rearrangement joins TRBV20-1 to TRBJ2-7; 7 bases agree with TRBD2. The CDR3 extends over 12 amino acids. In germline, CDR1 is DFQATT, CDR2 SNEGSKA (reference sequence). Trimming at V came to 7 bases and at J to 5 bases, leaving 8 bases not matched to a gene. CDR3 DNA sequence: TGCAGTGTCGCCGGGACTAACCACGAGCAGTACTTC. Its protein product is CSVAGTNHEQYF.

The chain employs TRBV19 and TRBJ2-7, with no clear D. The CDR3 has 13 residues. Trimming cost V 4 bases and J 1 base, with 8 bases left between them. The V gene's germline CDR1 is LNHDA and CDR2 SQIVND (reference sequence). The CDR3 spells CASSKRGSYEQYF. CDR3 DNA: TGTGCCAGTAGTAAGAGAGGATCCTACGAGCAGTACTTC.

The DNA for the CDR3 is TGTGCCAGCAGACCGGGACCCTCCTACGAGCAGTACTTC. Translating it yields CASRPGPSYEQYF. The V gene is TRBV2, the J gene TRBJ2-7; TRBD1 or TRBD2 may be the D gene (5 bases each). V dropped 6 bases and J dropped 0 bases, with 9 bases sitting between them. The V gene's germline CDR1 is SNHLY and CDR2 FYNNEI. The CDR3 spans 13 residues.

Only a few counts were recorded for this clonotype. This sequence joins TRBV20-1 and TRBJ2-2; D unclear. The CDR3 is 15 residues long. Germline V lookup: CDR1 DFQATT, CDR2 SNEGSKA (reference sequence). Trimming pared 1 base from V and 6 bases from J, leaving 15 bases between. The CDR3 bases are TGCAGTGCTAGAGGCTTTCGAATAGAGTCCGGGGAGCTGTTTTTT. Amino acids: CSARGFRIESGELFF.

This clonotype was counted a single time. The chain joins TRBV24-1 to TRBJ2-5, with D tentatively TRBD2 (6 bases). Germline CDR1 KGHDR, CDR2 SFDVKD. V shed 5 bases and J shed 6 bases, with 18 bases lying between them. The CDR3 runs 15 residues. The CDR3 here is CATSVRGGMKKTQYF. The CDR3 nucleotides read TGTGCCACCAGTGTGAGAGGAGGGATGAAGAAGACCCAGTACTTC.

This clonotype was picked up one time. This rearrangement joins TRBV19 to TRBJ2-7; the match to TRBD2 covers 10 bases. Germline V CDR1 and CDR2: LNHDA, SQIVND (reference sequence). Trimming took 9 bases from V and 4 from J; bases not matched to a gene: 6. The CDR3 is made up of 13 amino acids. In DNA, the CDR3 is TGTGCCAGCCCACTAGCGGGACCTTACGAGCAGTACTTC. Translating it yields CASPLAGPYEQYF.

This clonotype turned up a few times. The chain has TRBV25-1 and TRBJ2-5; D gene ambiguous. V lost 2 bases and J 5 bases, leaving 18 bases between the germline ends. The CDR3 contains 16 residues. The germline gives CDR1 MGHDK, CDR2 SYGVNS. The CDR3 coding sequence is TGTGCCAGCAGTGAAAGGGCTCCGGGCCCGGTGGAGACCCAGTACTTC. Residues: CASSERAPGPVETQYF.

This clonotype was seen a handful of times. The chain joins TRBV7-9 to TRBJ2-7; a possible D gene is TRBD1 (5 bases). Germline loops: CDR1 SEHNR, CDR2 FQNEAQ (reference sequence). Trimming stripped 1 base from V and 9 bases from J, with 13 bases between. The CDR3 loop spans 13 amino acids. CDR3 in amino acids: CASSLDGQGVQYF. In DNA, the CDR3 is TGTGCCAGCAGCTTAGACGGTCAGGGTGTGCAGTACTTC.

This clonotype has just one count. The rearrangement links TRBV4-1 to TRBJ2-7; D call uncertain. CDR1 MGHRA and CDR2 YSYEKL come from the germline V gene. V lost 1 base, J lost 2 bases, and 9 bases lay in between. This CDR3 has 14 amino acids. The CDR3 loop reads CASSQVSSAYEQYF. The CDR3 DNA follows: TGCGCCAGCAGCCAAGTCTCCTCGGCCTACGAGCAGTACTTC.

The chain joins TRBV28 to TRBJ2-2; TRBD2 agrees at 9 bases. After removal of 5 bases from V and 0 bases from J, the junction contained 4 bases not matched to a gene. Germline CDR1 reads MDHEN; CDR2 reads SYDVKM. The CDR3 is made up of 16 amino acids. The CDR3 DNA sequence: TGTGCCAGCAGTCCTTCTAGCGGGACGAACACCGGGGAGCTGTTTTTT. Translating gives CASSPSSGTNTGELFF.